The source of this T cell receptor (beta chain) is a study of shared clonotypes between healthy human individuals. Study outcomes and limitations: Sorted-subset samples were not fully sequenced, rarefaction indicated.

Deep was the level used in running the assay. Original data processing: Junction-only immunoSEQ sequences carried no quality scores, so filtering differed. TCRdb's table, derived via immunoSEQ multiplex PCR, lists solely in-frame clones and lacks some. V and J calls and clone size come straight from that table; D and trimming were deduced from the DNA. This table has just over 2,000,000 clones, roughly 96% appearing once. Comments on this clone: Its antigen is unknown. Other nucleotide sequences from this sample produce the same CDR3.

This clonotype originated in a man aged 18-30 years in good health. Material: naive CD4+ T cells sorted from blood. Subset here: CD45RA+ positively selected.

The CDR3 DNA is TGCGCCAGCAGCCTTACGGGACAGACTAACTATGGCTACACCTTC. Amino acid sequence: CASSLTGQTNYGYTF. The chain links TRBV5-1 to TRBJ1-2, with 7 positions matching TRBD1. Germline V gene data show CDR1 as SGHRS and CDR2 as YFSETQ. Trimming cost V 4 bases and J 0 bases; bases outside gene matches: 6. This CDR3 has 15 residues.